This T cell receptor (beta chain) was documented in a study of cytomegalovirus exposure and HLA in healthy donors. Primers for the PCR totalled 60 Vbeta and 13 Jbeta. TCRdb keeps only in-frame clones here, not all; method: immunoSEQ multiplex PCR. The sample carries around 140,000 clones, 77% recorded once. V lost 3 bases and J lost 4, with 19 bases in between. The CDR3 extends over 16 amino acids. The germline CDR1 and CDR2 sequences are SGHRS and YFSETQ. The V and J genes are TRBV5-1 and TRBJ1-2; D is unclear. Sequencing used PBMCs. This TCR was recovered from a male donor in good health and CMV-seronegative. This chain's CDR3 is CASSYTGLDVSYGYTF. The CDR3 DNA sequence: TGCGCCAGCAGCTACACCGGACTCGACGTATCCTATGGCTACACCTTC.